The present T cell receptor (beta chain) was sequenced within a study of control samples from healthy donors and cancer patients. In its sample, this clone was seen once. This CDR3 has 14 residues. V lost 4 bases and J lost 5, with 13 bases in between. Germline V lookup: CDR1 SGHTA, CDR2 FQGNSA. Libraries were prepared by immunoSEQ multiplex PCR; TCRdb keeps only in-frame clonotypes and omits some of them. The sample includes some 120,000 clones, 70% to 90% of them seen just once. This clonotype originated in a man between 60 and 70 years old in good health. The chain combines TRBV7-2 with TRBJ2-3, with D tentatively TRBD2 (7 bases). Sequences were obtained from blood. CDR3 residues: CASSWGGRGDTQYF. The CDR3 region has the DNA TGTGCCAGCAGCTGGGGGGGGCGCGGAGATACGCAGTATTTT.